This T cell receptor (beta chain) was identified in a study of multiple sclerosis patients with progressive multifocal leukoencephalopathy. CDR3 length: 12 residues. In germline, CDR1 is MNHEY, CDR2 SMNVEV (reference sequence). The ends were cut back, 7 bases at V and 5 bases at J, with 8 bases in the middle. The assay was run at survey level. Here immunoSEQ multiplex PCR was the method, and the copy in TCRdb shows in-frame clones only, minus some. The data show 25,000 to 35,000 clones, with more than 85% seen just once and 3% to 3.5% held by the top ten. Indicated time point: time of PML onset. The source material was PBMCs, sampled from a patient treated with natalizumab. This sequence was found in a human donor with progressive multifocal leukoencephalopathy. J is TRBJ1-4 and V is TRBV27; no clear D. The CDR3 is CASTGRNEKLFF. The DNA of the CDR3 is TGTGCCAGCACGGGCAGGAATGAAAAACTGTTTTTT. Variable domain in full (rest from reference TRBV27 and TRBJ1-4): EAQVTQNPRYLITVTGKKLTVTCSQNMNHEYMSWYRQDPGLGLRQIYYSMNVEVTDKGDVPEGYKVSRKEKRNFPLILESPSPNQTSLYFCASTGRNEKLFFGSGTQLSVL.